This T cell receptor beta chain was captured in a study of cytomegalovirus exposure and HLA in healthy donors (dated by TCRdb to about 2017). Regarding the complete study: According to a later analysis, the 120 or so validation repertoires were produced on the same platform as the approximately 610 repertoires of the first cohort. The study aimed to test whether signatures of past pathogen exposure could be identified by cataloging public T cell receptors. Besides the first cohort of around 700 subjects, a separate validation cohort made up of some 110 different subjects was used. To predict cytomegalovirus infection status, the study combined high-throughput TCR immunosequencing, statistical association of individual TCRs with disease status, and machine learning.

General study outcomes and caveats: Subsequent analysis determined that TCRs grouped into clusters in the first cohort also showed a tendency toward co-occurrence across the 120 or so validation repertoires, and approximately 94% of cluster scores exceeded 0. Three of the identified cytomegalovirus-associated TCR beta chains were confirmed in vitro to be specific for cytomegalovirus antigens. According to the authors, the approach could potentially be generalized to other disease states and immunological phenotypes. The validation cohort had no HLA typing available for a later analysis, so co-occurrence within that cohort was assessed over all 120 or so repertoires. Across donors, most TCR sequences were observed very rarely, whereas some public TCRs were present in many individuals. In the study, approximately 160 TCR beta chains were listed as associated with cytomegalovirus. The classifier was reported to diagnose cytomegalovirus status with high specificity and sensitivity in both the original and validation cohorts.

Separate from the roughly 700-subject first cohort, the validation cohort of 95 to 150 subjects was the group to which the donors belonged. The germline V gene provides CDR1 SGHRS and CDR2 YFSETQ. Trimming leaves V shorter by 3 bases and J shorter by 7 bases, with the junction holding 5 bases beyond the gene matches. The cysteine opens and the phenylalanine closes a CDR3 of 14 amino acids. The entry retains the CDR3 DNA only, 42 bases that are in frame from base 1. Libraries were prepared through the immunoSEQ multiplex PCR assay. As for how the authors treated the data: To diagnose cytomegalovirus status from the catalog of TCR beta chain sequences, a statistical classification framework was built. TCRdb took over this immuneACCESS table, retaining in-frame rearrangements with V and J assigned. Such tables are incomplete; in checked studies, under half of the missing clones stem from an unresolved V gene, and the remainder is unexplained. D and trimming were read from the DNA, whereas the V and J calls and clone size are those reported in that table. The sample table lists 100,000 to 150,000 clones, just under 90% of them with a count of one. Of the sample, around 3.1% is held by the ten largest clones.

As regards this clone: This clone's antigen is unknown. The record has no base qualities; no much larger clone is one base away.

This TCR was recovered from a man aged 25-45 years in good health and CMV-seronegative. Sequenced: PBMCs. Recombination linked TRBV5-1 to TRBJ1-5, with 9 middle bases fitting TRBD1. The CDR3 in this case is CASSWGTGLQPQHF. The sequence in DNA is TGCGCCAGCAGCTGGGGGACAGGGCTACAGCCCCAGCATTTT.